The text below deals with one T cell receptor (beta chain). The antigen remains undetermined. After 5'RACE with constant-segment primers, TCR alpha and TCR beta cDNA libraries carrying sample barcodes and UMIs were obtained. Using its own MiXCR run on the 5' RACE reads, TCRdb lists one record per CDR3 protein. The table includes about half a million distinct CDR3 sequences, around a sixth detected once. These data originate in a study of T-cell memory formation after mild COVID-19. Study findings and constraints: CD4+ clones that contracted lay mainly in CM and EM; CD8+ ones lay in EMRA.

V lost 2 bases and J lost 5, with 22 bases in between. The CDR3 covers 16 residues. Germline CDR1 reads DFQATT; CDR2 reads SNEGSKA (reference sequence). Sequenced sample: PBMCs or a T cell subset sorted from them (not recorded which). The source of this sequence is an adult woman who had mild COVID-19 (a few samples of this study predate the infection). Cell type and time point are not known. The genes are TRBV20-1 and TRBJ2-7, with a tentative D call TRBD2 (7 bases). The CDR3: CSARWPLGGRINEQYF. CDR3 sequence (DNA): TGCAGTGCTAGATGGCCCCTGGGGGGGCGCATCAACGAGCAGTACTTC.